The 18 T cell receptor beta chains given below trace back to one sample, sequenced in a study of T cell repertoires in cytomegalovirus infection. From the reads, TCRdb called clonotypes with MiXCR, one entry per CDR3 protein. The sample lists some 230,000 distinct CDR3 sequences, approximately 22% occurring once. The sequenced sample was CD8+ T cells from PBMCs. These receptors originate from a human donor in good health (CMV status not recorded). Some clones in this sample may be carry-over from other donors' samples.

Only a few counts were recorded for this clonotype. The chain links TRBV12-3 or TRBV12-4 to TRBJ2-1, with TRBD1 identical over 8 bases. With V trimmed by 3 bases and J by 8 bases, 3 bases remained unmatched. The CDR3 contains 13 residues. This chain's CDR3 is CASSFAGGHEQFF. CDR3 coding DNA: TGTGCCAGCAGTTTCGCAGGGGGCCATGAGCAGTTCTTC.

This clonotype was detected only a few times. The CDR3 coding sequence is TGTGCCAGCAGAGAAAACAATGAGCAGTTCTTC. This translates into CASRENNEQFF. This chain uses TRBV6-4 with TRBJ2-1; D remains unclear. The length of the CDR3 is 11 residues. The germline V and J ends were trimmed by 6 bases and 5 bases, with 5 bases remaining between them. The germline V gene encodes CDR1 MRHNA and CDR2 SNTAGT.

The rearrangement uses TRBV7-9 and TRBJ2-1, with D maybe TRBD2 (6 bases). The V gene's germline CDR1 is SEHNR and CDR2 FQNEAQ (reference sequence). This CDR3 has 13 amino acids. Trimming stripped 4 bases from V and 6 bases from J, with 10 bases between. The CDR3 reads CASSYRDFNEQFF. CDR3 coding DNA: TGTGCCAGCAGCTACCGGGACTTCAATGAGCAGTTCTTC.

The genes are TRBV20-1 and TRBJ2-2, with D tentatively TRBD1 or TRBD2 (6 bases each). Germline CDR1 DFQATT, CDR2 SNEGSKA (reference sequence). Trimming cost V 0 bases and J 7 bases, with 21 bases left between them. This CDR3 spans 17 amino acids. The CDR3 DNA follows: TGCAGTGCTAGAGATGGAGGGGGTAGGGTTCGCATCGGGGAGCTGTTTTTT. Its translation is CSARDGGGRVRIGELFF.

The V and J genes are TRBV6-1 and TRBJ1-1, with 12 nucleotides matching TRBD1. With 6 bases clipped from V and 11 bases from J, the junction kept 4 bases outside the gene matches. The CDR3 sequence is 12 residues long. Per germline, CDR1 MNHNS and CDR2 SASEGT. CDR3 DNA sequence: TGTGCCAGCAGGGGACAGGGGGCGTATGCTTTCTTT. It translates to CASRGQGAYAFF.

This clonotype was seen ten or more times. The V call is TRBV7-8, the J call TRBJ2-2, with D perhaps assigned TRBD1 or TRBD2 (5 bases each). Between the trimmed V and J ends, which lost 2 bases and 1 base, there was a span of 11 bases. The CDR3 spans 16 residues. Germline lookup yields CDR1 SGHVS and CDR2 FQNEAQ. The CDR3 DNA reads TGTGCCAGCAGCTTACCGGGGCCGGGGAACACCGGGGAGCTGTTTTTT. It is translated as CASSLPGPGNTGELFF. Looking up the rest from reference TRBV7-8 and TRBJ2-2 gives the full variable domain: GAGVSQSPRYKVAKRGQDVALRCDPISGHVSLFWYQQALGQGPEFLTYFQNEAQLDKSGLPSDRFFAERPEGSVSTLKIQRTQQEDSAVYLCASSLPGPGNTGELFFGEGSRLTVL.

This sequence joins TRBV28 and TRBJ1-1; D is ambiguous. Trimming stripped 6 bases from V and 3 bases from J, with 23 bases between. CDR3 size: 17 residues. In germline, CDR1 is MDHEN, CDR2 SYDVKM. The DNA for the CDR3 is TGTGCCAGCAGCCCCGAACCCCTCGGGGTTGGGGACACTGAAGCTTTCTTT. Its translation: CASSPEPLGVGDTEAFF.

The chain couples TRBV20-1 to TRBJ2-1, with 8 bases lining up with TRBD2. Trimming removed 6 bases from V and 10 bases from J; junction bases left unmatched: 8. CDR3 size: 12 residues. Germline V gene sequence: CDR1 DFQATT, CDR2 SNEGSKA (reference sequence). This CDR3 reads CSAAAGGAEQFF. CDR3 coding DNA: TGCAGTGCCGCGGCGGGGGGCGCGGAGCAGTTCTTC.

This clonotype occurred a few times. The rearrangement uses TRBV4-1 and TRBJ2-1; D might be TRBD2 (6 bases). The V end was cut by 0 bases, the J end by 8 bases, with 8 bases between. CDR1 MGHRA and CDR2 YSYEKL come from the germline V gene. The CDR3 length is 13 residues. The CDR3 DNA follows: TGCGCCAGCAGCCAAGAGGGACTGTATGAGCAGTTCTTC. Amino acid sequence: CASSQEGLYEQFF.

This clonotype was counted between two and nine times. This chain joins TRBV7-2 and TRBJ2-1, with D possibly being TRBD1 or TRBD2 (5 bases each). Germline values: CDR1 SGHTA, CDR2 FQGNSA. Trimming left V 1 base short and J 7 bases short, with 11 bases between. The CDR3 length is 14 residues. The CDR3 spells CASSLVWGGNEQFF. Here the CDR3 DNA reads TGTGCCAGCAGCTTAGTTTGGGGCGGGAATGAGCAGTTCTTC. Based on the CDR3 plus reference TRBV7-2 and TRBJ2-1, the full variable domain is GAGVSQSPSNKVTEKGKDVELRCDPISGHTALYWYRQSLGQGLEFLIYFQGNSAPDKSGLPSDRFSAERTGGSVSTLTIQRTQQEDSAVYLCASSLVWGGNEQFFGPGTRLTVL.

This clonotype was seen more than once but under ten times. This chain joins TRBV12-3 or TRBV12-4 and TRBJ1-2, with 7 bases lining up with TRBD1. V lost 5 bases to trimming and J lost 3 bases; unmatched junction nucleotides: 9. The CDR3 is 15 amino acids. The CDR3 is CASSLGQWGDYGYTF. The CDR3 DNA reads as TGTGCCAGCAGTCTGGGACAGTGGGGTGACTATGGCTACACCTTC.

Only a few counts were recorded for this clonotype. The chain uses TRBV24-1 and TRBJ2-1; D possibly corresponds to TRBD2 (5 bases). CDR1 KGHDR and CDR2 SFDVKD come from the germline V gene. The CDR3 sequence is 15 residues long. Trimming left V 0 bases short and J 5 bases short, with 10 bases between. CDR3 DNA sequence: TGTGCCACCAGTGATTTGGTCCTGGAGGACAATGAGCAGTTCTTC. Its protein is CATSDLVLEDNEQFF.

The chain links TRBV7-4 to TRBJ2-7; D perhaps matches TRBD1 (5 bases). The CDR3 is made up of 12 amino acids. Trimming cost V 1 base and J 6 bases, with 7 bases left between them. CDR1 is SGHVT and CDR2 is SQSDAQ in the germline V gene. This chain's CDR3 is CASSLGQFEQYF. The CDR3 nucleotides are TGTGCCAGCAGCTTAGGACAGTTCGAGCAGTACTTC.

This clonotype was found once. The V call is TRBV12-3 or TRBV12-4, the J call TRBJ1-1, with no clear D. This CDR3 is built from 15 residues. V lost 3 bases and J lost 3, with 14 bases in between. The CDR3 is CASSFSATRDTEAFF. The DNA for the CDR3 is TGTGCCAGCAGTTTCTCTGCGACAAGGGACACTGAAGCTTTCTTT.

This clonotype appeared a few times. The chain employs TRBV7-6 and TRBJ2-1; TRBD2 matches 7 bases. J gave up 1 base and V 4 bases, and 1 base lay outside the gene matches. The CDR3 sequence is 14 residues long. The germline V gene encodes CDR1 SGHVS and CDR2 FNYEAQ. CDR3 residues: CASSSRGSYNEQFF. As DNA, the CDR3 is TGTGCCAGCAGCTCGCGGGGGTCCTACAATGAGCAGTTCTTC.

The rearrangement links TRBV7-9 to TRBJ2-7; 9 bases are a match to TRBD1. CDR1 and CDR2 from the germline V gene are SEHNR and FQNEAQ (reference sequence). The CDR3 consists of 16 residues. Trimming cost V 4 bases and J 2 bases; bases outside gene matches: 9. The CDR3 sequence is CASSSLDRGLTYEQYF. CDR3 coding DNA: TGTGCCAGCAGCTCCTTGGACAGGGGACTAACCTACGAGCAGTACTTC.

This clonotype showed up many times. The chain joins TRBV12-3 or TRBV12-4 to TRBJ2-2, with D perhaps TRBD2 (5 bases). The V gene lost 3 bases and the J gene lost 5 bases, with 7 bases spanning the gap. The CDR3 length is 13 residues. CDR3 loop: CASSFGRTGELFF. The CDR3 DNA sequence: TGTGCCAGCAGTTTTGGGAGAACCGGGGAGCTGTTTTTT.

Concerning this clonotype: A read error may explain this, as a much larger clone is one base away. The chain has TRBV5-6 and TRBJ2-1; D gene uncertain. Germline-derived CDR1 and CDR2 are SGHDT and YYEEEE. This CDR3 comprises 15 residues. The ends were cut back, 2 bases at V and 6 bases at J, with 15 bases in the middle. The CDR3 DNA reads TGTGCCAGCAGCTTAAAGGCCCGTCTCCTCAATGAGCAGTTCTTC. Translated, it gives CASSLKARLLNEQFF.